The T cell receptor (beta chain) described here comes from a study of T-cell reconstitution after alpha-beta-depleted transplantation in children. Findings of the study overall: T-cell counts and diversity were attributed mostly to newly produced T cells one year after transplant. High day-60 TCRbeta diversity in some patients came from surviving recipient T cells and thymic progenitors. Reported findings indicate that, about two months after transplant, alpha-beta T cells came from several hundred expanded clones, which were derived from non-depleted graft cells.

For TCRbeta, the library was prepared with unique molecular identifiers. One entry per CDR3 protein, called by TCRdb with MiXCR from the PCR reads. The repertoire holds tens of thousands of distinct CDR3 sequences, with approximately 6% as singletons. Germline values: CDR1 DFQATT, CDR2 SNEGSKA (reference sequence). The CDR3 has 14 residues. V shed 6 bases, J shed 0 bases, and the junction held 8 bases outside the gene matches. This clonotype was detected ten times or more. Its antigen remains unknown. The clonotype comes from a female patient under 10 years old who had a stem cell transplant for aplastic anemia, so the T cells may come from the graft donor. Source: PBMCs, mostly from graft donor cells, taken 60 days after TCRalphabeta/CD19-depleted stem cell transplant. The rearrangement links TRBV20-1 to TRBJ2-7; 7 positions match TRBD2. Here the CDR3 reads CSAPPAGHSYEQYF. The CDR3 coding sequence is TGCAGTGCACCCCCAGCGGGGCACTCCTACGAGCAGTACTTC.